This T cell receptor (beta chain) originates from a study of molecular identifiers for immune sequencing clone quantification. Study findings and constraints: Clonotypes surpassing 20 RNA copies contained over 97% of effector molecules, versus under 1% in naive cells. Identical barcode-sharing TCR molecules could lead to underestimated sizes for highly expanded clones.

In the sort, naive CD8 T cells were defined as CD8+CD4-CCR7+CD45RA+. The CDR3 consists of 15 residues. Germline V lookup: CDR1 MNHEY, CDR2 SMNVEV (reference sequence). V was pared by 7 bases and J by 11 bases, with 21 bases between. There are many counts of this clonotype. The antigen remains unidentified. TCRdb reprocessed the PCR reads with MiXCR, giving one entry per CDR3 protein. The table includes about 640,000 distinct CDR3 sequences, roughly 21% detected once. V is TRBV27 and J is TRBJ1-6; the D gene is possibly TRBD1 (5 bases). The sequenced material came from naive CD8+ T cells from blood, with Jurkat cell RNA spiked in. Subset here: FACS-sorted CD8+CD4-CCR7+CD45RA+ naive T cells. The sequence was collected from a human donor in good health. Some libraries in this study had Jurkat cell RNA spiked in. Here the CDR3 DNA reads TGTGCCAGCAAACCTATGACAGTTATAGGGCCACCCCTCCACTTT. This translates into CASKPMTVIGPPLHF.